The clone carrying this T cell receptor beta chain showed up just a few times. This record comes from a study of T cell repertoires in aging, cancer and after chemotherapy. Rearranged V-D-J TRB sequences were amplified with a mixed TRB-A/B primer pool. TCRdb re-analysed the multiplex PCR reads in MiXCR, keeping a single row per CDR3 protein. The table has 7,000 to 10,000 distinct CDR3 sequences, about 53% seen once. CDR1 is GTSNPN, CDR2 SVGIG, per germline (reference sequence). Trimming cost V 4 bases and J 10 bases, with 14 bases left between them. CDR3 size: 13 residues. The template was genomic DNA from peripheral blood, not RNA.

The sequenced sample was blood. The receptor was isolated from a human donor with a solid tumor. V is TRBV30 and J is TRBJ1-6; maybe TRBD1 (5 bases). CDR3: CAWTGTVRSPLHF. CDR3 nucleotides: TGTGCCTGGACCGGGACGGTACGCTCACCCCTCCACTTT.